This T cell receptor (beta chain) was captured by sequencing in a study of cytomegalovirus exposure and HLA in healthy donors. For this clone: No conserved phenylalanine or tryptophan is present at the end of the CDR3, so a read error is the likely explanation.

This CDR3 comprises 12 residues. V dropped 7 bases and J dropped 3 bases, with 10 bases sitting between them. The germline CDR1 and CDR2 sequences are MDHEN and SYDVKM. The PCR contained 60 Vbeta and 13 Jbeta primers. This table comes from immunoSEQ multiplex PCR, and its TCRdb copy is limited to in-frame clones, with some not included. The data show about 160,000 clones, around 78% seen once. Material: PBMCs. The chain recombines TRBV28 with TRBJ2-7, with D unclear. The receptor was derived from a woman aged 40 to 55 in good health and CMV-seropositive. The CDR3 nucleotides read TGTGCCAGCAAAACGGTTAACTACGAGCAGTACCTC. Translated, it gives CASKTVNYEQYL.